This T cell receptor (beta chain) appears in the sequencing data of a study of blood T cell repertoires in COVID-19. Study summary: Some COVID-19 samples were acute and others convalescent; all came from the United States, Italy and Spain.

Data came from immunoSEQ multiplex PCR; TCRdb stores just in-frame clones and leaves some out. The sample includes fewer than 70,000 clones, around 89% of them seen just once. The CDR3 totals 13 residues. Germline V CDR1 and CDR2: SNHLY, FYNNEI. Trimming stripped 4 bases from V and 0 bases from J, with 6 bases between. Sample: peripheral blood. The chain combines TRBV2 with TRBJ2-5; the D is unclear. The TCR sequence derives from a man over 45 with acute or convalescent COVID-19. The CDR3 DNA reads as TGTGCCAGCAGTGGGTCAGACCAAGAGACCCAGTACTTC. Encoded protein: CASSGSDQETQYF.